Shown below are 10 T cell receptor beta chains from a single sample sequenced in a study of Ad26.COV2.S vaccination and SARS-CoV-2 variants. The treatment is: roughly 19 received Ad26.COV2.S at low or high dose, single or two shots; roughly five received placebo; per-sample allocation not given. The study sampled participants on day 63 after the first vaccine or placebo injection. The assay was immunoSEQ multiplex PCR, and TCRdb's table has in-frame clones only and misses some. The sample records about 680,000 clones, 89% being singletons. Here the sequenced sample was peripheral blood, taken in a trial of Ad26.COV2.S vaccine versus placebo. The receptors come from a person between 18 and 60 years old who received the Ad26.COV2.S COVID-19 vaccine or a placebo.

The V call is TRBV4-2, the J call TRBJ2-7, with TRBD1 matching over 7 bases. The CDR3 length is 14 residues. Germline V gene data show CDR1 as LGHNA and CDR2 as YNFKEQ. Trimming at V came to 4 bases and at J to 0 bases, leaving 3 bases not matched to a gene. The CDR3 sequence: CASSPRQGSYEQYF. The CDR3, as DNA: TGTGCCAGCAGCCCAAGACAGGGCTCCTACGAGCAGTACTTC.

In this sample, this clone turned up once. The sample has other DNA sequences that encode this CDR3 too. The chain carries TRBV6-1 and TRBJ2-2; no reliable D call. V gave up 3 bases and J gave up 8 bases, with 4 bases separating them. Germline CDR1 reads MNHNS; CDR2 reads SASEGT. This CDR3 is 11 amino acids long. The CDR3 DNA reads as TGTGCCAGCAGTGAGGCAGGGGAGCTGTTTTTT. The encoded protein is CASSEAGELFF.

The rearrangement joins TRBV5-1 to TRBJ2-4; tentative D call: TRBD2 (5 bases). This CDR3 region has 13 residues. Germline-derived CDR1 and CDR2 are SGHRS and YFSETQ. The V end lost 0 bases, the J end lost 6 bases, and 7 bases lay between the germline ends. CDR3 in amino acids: CASSLGEGNIQYF. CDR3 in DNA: TGCGCCAGCAGCTTGGGTGAGGGAAACATTCAGTACTTC. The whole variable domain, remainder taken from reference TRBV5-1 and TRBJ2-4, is KAGVTQTPRYLIKTRGQQVTLSCSPISGHRSVSWYQQTPGQGLQFLFEYFSETQRNKGNFPGRFSGRQFSNSRSEMNVSTLELGDSALYLCASSLGEGNIQYFGAGTRLSVL.

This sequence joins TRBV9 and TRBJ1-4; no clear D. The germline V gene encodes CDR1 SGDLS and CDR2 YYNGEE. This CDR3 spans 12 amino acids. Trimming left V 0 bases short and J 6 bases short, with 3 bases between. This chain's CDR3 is CASSVGDEKLFF. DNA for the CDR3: TGTGCCAGCAGCGTAGGGGATGAAAAACTGTTTTTT.

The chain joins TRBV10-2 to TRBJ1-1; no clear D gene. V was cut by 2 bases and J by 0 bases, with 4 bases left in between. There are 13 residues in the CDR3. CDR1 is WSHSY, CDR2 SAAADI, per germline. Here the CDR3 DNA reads TGCGCCAGCAGTGAGAGGATGAACACTGAAGCTTTCTTT. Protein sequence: CASSERMNTEAFF.

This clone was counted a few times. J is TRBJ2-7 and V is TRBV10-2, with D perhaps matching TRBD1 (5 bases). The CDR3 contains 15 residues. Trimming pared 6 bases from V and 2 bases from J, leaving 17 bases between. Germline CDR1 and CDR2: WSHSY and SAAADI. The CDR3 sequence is CASSSSRQGTYEQYF. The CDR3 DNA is TGCGCCAGCAGCTCCTCGCGGCAGGGTACCTACGAGCAGTACTTC.

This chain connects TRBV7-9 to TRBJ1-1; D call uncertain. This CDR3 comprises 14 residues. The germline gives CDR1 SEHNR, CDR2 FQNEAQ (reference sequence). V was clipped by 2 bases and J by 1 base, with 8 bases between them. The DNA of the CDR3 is TGTGCCAGCAGCTTAAGTGTGGGGAACACTGAAGCTTTCTTT. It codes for CASSLSVGNTEAFF.

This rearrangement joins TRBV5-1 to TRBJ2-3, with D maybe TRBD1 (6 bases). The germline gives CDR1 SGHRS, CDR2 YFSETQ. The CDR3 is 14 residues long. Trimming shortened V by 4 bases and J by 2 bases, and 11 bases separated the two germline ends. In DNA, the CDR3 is TGCGCCAGCAGCCATCAGGGGTTCACAGATACGCAGTATTTT. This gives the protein CASSHQGFTDTQYF.

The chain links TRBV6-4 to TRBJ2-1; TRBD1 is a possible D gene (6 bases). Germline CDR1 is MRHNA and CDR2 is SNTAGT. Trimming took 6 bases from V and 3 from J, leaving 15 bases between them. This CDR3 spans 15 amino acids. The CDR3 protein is CASSQGRGDYNEQFF. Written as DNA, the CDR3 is TGTGCCAGCAGCCAGGGCAGGGGAGACTACAATGAGCAGTTCTTC.

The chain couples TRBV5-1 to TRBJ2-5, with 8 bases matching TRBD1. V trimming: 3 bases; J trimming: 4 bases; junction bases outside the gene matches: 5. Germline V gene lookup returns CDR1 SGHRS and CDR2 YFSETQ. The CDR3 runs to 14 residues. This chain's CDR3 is CASSSGQGGETQYF. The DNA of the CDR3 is TGCGCCAGCAGCTCCGGACAGGGTGGAGAGACCCAGTACTTC.